The 5 T cell receptor beta chains in this list originate from one sample, sequenced in a study of low-dose radiotherapy and immunotherapy resistance in tumors. cDNA synthesis used a TRAV/TRBV-specific primer set for both chains. PCR amplification of the TCRs was performed with Phusion for 20 PCR cycles, and it relied on a constant-region primer together with a V-primer adapter. MiXCR, run by TCRdb on the reads, gives a single entry per CDR3 protein. The sample carries around 9,000 distinct CDR3 sequences, around 75% recorded once. The receptor set was obtained from a human donor with advanced metastatic prostate, ovarian, gallbladder or colorectal cancer (not recorded which). This table probably holds off-target reads from a library built for another chain.

The chain carries TRBV5-1 and TRBJ2-1; 8 bases map to TRBD2. Germline CDR1 and CDR2: SGHRS and YFSETQ. Trimming removed 0 bases from V and 7 bases from J; junction bases left unmatched: 9. The CDR3 runs to 16 residues. The CDR3 region is CASSLDVAGSGNEQFF. The CDR3 DNA follows: TGCGCCAGCAGCTTGGACGTAGCGGGATCGGGAAATGAGCAGTTCTTC.

The V gene is TRBV24-1, the J gene TRBJ2-1, with D unresolved. This CDR3 is 9 amino acids long. The V and J ends lost 9 bases and 6 bases respectively, with 2 bases between them. The germline gives CDR1 KGHDR, CDR2 SFDVKD. The CDR3 loop reads CATVNEQFF. Written as DNA, the CDR3 is TGTGCCACCGTCAATGAGCAGTTCTTC.

The chain combines TRBV6-1 with TRBJ2-4; D unclear. The length of the CDR3 is 14 residues. V lost 2 bases and J 0 bases, leaving 5 bases between the germline ends. CDR1 and CDR2 from the germline V gene are MNHNS and SASEGT. The CDR3 is CASSEMAAKNIQYF. For the CDR3, the DNA is TGTGCCAGCAGTGAAATGGCAGCCAAAAACATTCAGTACTTC.

The chain recombines TRBV3-1 with TRBJ2-6; no definite D call. V was shortened by 0 bases and J by 1 base, with 13 bases between the two germline ends. The CDR3 spans 18 residues. Germline CDR1 is LGHDT and CDR2 is YNNKEL (reference sequence). In DNA form, the CDR3 reads TGTGCCAGCAGCCAAGATTCAGTTAGGCTTTCTGGGGCCAACGTCCTGACTTTC. It encodes CASSQDSVRLSGANVLTF.

The chain has TRBV2 and TRBJ2-2; D gene ambiguous. Trimming left V 7 bases short and J 6 bases short, with 12 bases between. Germline-derived CDR1 and CDR2 are SNHLY and FYNNEI. The CDR3 loop spans 13 amino acids. The CDR3 nucleotides read TGTGCCAGCACCTCTCATAAGCCCGGGGAGCTGTTTTTT. This sequence encodes CASTSHKPGELFF.